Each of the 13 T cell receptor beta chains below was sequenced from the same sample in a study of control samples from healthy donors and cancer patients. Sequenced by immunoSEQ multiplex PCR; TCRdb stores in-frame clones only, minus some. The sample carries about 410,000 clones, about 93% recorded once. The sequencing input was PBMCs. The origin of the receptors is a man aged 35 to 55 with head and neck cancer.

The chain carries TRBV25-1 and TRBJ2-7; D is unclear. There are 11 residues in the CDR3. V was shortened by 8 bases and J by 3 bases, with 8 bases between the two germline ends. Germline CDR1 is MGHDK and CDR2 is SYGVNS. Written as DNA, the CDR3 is TGTGCCAGCGGCGGCGTCTACGAGCAGTACTTC. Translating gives CASGGVYEQYF.

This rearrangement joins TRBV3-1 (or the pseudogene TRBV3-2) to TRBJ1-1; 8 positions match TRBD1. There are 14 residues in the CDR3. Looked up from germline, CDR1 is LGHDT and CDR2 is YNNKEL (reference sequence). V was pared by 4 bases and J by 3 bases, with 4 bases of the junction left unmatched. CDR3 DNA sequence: TGTGCCAGCAGCCCGATGGACAGGGACACTGAAGCTTTCTTT. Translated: CASSPMDRDTEAFF.

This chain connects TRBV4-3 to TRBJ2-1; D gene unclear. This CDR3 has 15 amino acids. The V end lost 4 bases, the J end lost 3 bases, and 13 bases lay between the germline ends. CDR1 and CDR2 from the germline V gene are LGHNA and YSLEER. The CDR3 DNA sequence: TGCGCCAGCAGCCTAGAGGTGGGAAGCTACAATGAGCAGTTCTTC. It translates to CASSLEVGSYNEQFF.

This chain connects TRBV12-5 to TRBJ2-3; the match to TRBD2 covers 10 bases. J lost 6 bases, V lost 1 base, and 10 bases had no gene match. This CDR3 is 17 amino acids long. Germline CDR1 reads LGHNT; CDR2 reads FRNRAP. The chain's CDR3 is CASGLGASGSRWDTQYF. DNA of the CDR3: TGTGCTAGTGGTTTGGGGGCTAGCGGGAGTCGATGGGATACGCAGTATTTT.

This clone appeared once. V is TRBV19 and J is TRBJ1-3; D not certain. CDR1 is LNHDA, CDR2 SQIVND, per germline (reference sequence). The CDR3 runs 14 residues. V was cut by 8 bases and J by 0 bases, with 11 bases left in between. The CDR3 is CASSSPISGNTIYF. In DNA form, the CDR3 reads TGTGCCAGTTCATCCCCCATCTCTGGAAACACCATATATTTT.

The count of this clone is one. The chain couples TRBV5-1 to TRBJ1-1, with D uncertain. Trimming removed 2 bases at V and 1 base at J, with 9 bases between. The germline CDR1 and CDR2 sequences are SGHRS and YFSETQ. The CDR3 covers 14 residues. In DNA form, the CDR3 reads TGCGCCAGCAGCTTAAACGCGGCGAACACTGAAGCTTTCTTT. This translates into CASSLNAANTEAFF.

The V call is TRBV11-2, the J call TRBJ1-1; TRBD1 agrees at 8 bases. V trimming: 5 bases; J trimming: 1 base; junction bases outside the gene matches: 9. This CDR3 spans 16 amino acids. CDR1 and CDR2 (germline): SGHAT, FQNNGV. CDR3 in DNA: TGTGCCAGCAGCCCTTACAGGGGGGGAGGGAACACTGAAGCTTTCTTT. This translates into CASSPYRGGGNTEAFF. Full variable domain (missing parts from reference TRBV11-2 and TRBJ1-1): EAGVAQSPRYKIIEKRQSVAFWCNPISGHATLYWYQQILGQGPKLLIQFQNNGVVDDSQLPKDRFSAERLKGVDSTLKIQPAKLEDSAVYLCASSPYRGGGNTEAFFGQGTRLTVV.

In DNA, the CDR3 is TGTGCCAGCAGCGTAGGGGACATCGTTGGAGGCGGCTACACCTTC. This gives the protein CASSVGDIVGGGYTF. The V gene is TRBV9, the J gene TRBJ1-2, with D perhaps TRBD1 (6 bases). Germline V gene data show CDR1 as SGDLS and CDR2 as YYNGEE. Trimming pared 0 bases from V and 8 bases from J, leaving 17 bases between. CDR3 size: 15 residues. Based on the CDR3 plus reference TRBV9 and TRBJ1-2, the full variable domain is DSGVTQTPKHLITATGQRVTLRCSPRSGDLSVYWYQQSLDQGLQFLIQYYNGEERAKGNILERFSAQQFPDLHSELNLSSLELGDSALYFCASSVGDIVGGGYTFGSGTRLTVV.

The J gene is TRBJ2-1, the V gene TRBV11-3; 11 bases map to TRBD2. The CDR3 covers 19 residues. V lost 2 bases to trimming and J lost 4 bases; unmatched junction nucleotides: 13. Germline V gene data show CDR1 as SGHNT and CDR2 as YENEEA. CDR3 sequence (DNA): TGTGCCAGCAGCTTAAATTCCTACTATAGCGGGAGGGCGTACAATGAGCAGTTCTTC. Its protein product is CASSLNSYYSGRAYNEQFF.

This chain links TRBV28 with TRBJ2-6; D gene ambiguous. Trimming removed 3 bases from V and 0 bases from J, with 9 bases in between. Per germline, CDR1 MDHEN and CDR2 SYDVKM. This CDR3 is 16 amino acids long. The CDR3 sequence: CASSFVRASGANVLTF. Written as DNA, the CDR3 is TGTGCCAGCAGTTTCGTAAGGGCCTCTGGGGCCAACGTCCTGACTTTC. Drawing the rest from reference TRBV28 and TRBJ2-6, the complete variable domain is DVKVTQSSRYLVKRTGEKVFLECVQDMDHENMFWYRQDPGLGLRLIYFSYDVKMKEKGDIPEGYSVSREKKERFSLILESASTNQTSMYLCASSFVRASGANVLTFGAGSRLTVL.

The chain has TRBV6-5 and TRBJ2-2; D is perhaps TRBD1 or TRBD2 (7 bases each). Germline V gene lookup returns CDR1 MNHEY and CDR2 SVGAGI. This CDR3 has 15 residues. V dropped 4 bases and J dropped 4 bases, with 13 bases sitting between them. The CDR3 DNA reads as TGTGCCAGCAGTTGGGAGGGGGCGGGCACCGGGGAGCTGTTTTTT. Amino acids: CASSWEGAGTGELFF.

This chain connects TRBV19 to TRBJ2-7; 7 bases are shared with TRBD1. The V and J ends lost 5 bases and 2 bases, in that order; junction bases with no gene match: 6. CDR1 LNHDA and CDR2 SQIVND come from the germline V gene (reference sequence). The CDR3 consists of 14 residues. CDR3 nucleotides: TGTGCCAGTAGTGAGCCGGGACAGACCTACGAGCAGTACTTC. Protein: CASSEPGQTYEQYF.

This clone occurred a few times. The CDR3 loop is CASSGQTGGEQYF. CDR3 nucleotide sequence: TGTGCCAGCAGCGGACAGACCGGCGGGGAGCAGTACTTC. This chain joins TRBV9 and TRBJ2-7; perhaps D is TRBD1 or TRBD2 (5 bases each). The CDR3 consists of 13 residues. V dropped 3 bases and J dropped 7 bases, with 14 bases sitting between them. CDR1 is SGDLS, CDR2 YYNGEE, per germline. Variable domain in full (rest from reference TRBV9 and TRBJ2-7): DSGVTQTPKHLITATGQRVTLRCSPRSGDLSVYWYQQSLDQGLQFLIQYYNGEERAKGNILERFSAQQFPDLHSELNLSSLELGDSALYFCASSGQTGGEQYFGPGTRLTVT.